This T cell receptor (beta chain) was profiled in a study of early T cells in non-severe SARS-CoV-2 infection. V lost 1 base and J lost 5, with 12 bases in between. This CDR3 contains 14 residues. The V gene's germline CDR1 is SGHRS and CDR2 YFSETQ. This clonotype was counted many times. In TCRdb, the 5' RACE reads were re-called with MiXCR into one record per CDR3 protein. The table shows around 62,000 distinct CDR3 sequences, with over 4% occurring only once. The sequence derives from an adult who was a healthcare worker with PCR-confirmed SARS-CoV-2 infection or an uninfected control (not recorded which). Sequencing was done on a sample of whole blood. The gene calls are TRBV5-1 and TRBJ1-1; D unclear. The CDR3: CASSLSPQVTEAFF. CDR3 coding DNA: TGCGCCAGCAGCTTGTCCCCCCAGGTTACTGAAGCTTTCTTT.